This entry lists 20 T cell receptor beta chains sequenced from one sample in a study of T cell responses to AZD1222 COVID-19 vaccine. Profiled with immunoSEQ multiplex PCR; TCRdb holds only in-frame clones, not every one. This sample has approximately 84,000 clones, with approximately 83% found just once. Sequenced here: peripheral blood, sampled 28 days after the second AZD1222 dose. Every receptor here comes from an adult who received the AZD1222 COVID-19 vaccine.

The chain uses TRBV7-9 and TRBJ2-2; D is perhaps TRBD2 (5 bases). Germline CDR1 is SEHNR and CDR2 is FQNEAQ (reference sequence). This CDR3 is 14 amino acids long. V lost 2 bases and J lost 7, with 11 bases in between. The CDR3 DNA reads TGTGCCAGCAGCTTATCTAGCCTCAACGGGGAGCTGTTTTTT. It yields the protein CASSLSSLNGELFF.

This chain uses TRBV19 with TRBJ1-2; 7 bases agree with TRBD1. Germline CDR1 is LNHDA and CDR2 is SQIVND (reference sequence). V was pared by 7 bases and J by 5 bases, with 13 bases of the junction left unmatched. This CDR3 contains 15 residues. CDR3 DNA: TGTGCCAGTACCCCTTCAGAGACAGGGTCTTATGGCTACACCTTC. Translated, it gives CASTPSETGSYGYTF.

The chain joins TRBV5-1 to TRBJ1-3, with TRBD1 matching 8 bases. The germline V gene has CDR1 SGHRS and CDR2 YFSETQ. CDR3 size: 15 residues. J was trimmed by 2 bases and V by 3 bases; bases with no gene match: 4. The CDR3 nucleotides read TGCGCCAGCAGCTATATGACAGGGGCTGGAAACACCATATATTTT. Residues: CASSYMTGAGNTIYF.

This chain uses TRBV5-4 with TRBJ2-3; D is unresolved. The CDR3 has 13 residues. Germline CDR1 reads SGHNT; CDR2 reads YYREEE (reference sequence). The ends were cut back, 3 bases at V and 7 bases at J, with 12 bases in the middle. CDR3 coding DNA: TGTGCCAGCAGCTCCGCATTAGAGAATACGCAGTATTTT. It yields the protein CASSSALENTQYF.

This chain connects TRBV4-2 to TRBJ2-2, with D maybe TRBD2 (5 bases). The CDR3 runs to 19 residues. Trimming cost V 0 bases and J 1 base, with 18 bases left between them. Looked up from germline, CDR1 is LGHNA and CDR2 is YNFKEQ. CDR3 region: CASSQDIRYGDGNTGELFF. In DNA, the CDR3 is TGTGCCAGCAGCCAAGATATTCGATACGGGGATGGGAACACCGGGGAGCTGTTTTTT.

This clone occurred once. The chain joins TRBV27 to TRBJ2-5; D is perhaps TRBD2 (6 bases). This CDR3 is built from 14 residues. Trimming stripped 6 bases from V and 2 bases from J, with 13 bases between. Germline CDR1 and CDR2: MNHEY and SMNVEV (reference sequence). The CDR3 sequence: CASRGWGVQETQYF. The CDR3 DNA is TGTGCCAGCAGGGGGTGGGGGGTACAAGAGACCCAGTACTTC.

This clone showed up just once. V is TRBV7-6 and J is TRBJ2-7, with 8 bases aligning to TRBD1. V dropped 4 bases and J dropped 6; count of bases not matched to a gene: 8. Germline V gene sequence: CDR1 SGHVS, CDR2 FNYEAQ. The CDR3 sequence is 14 residues long. The CDR3 DNA reads TGTGCCAGCAGCTCAGGGGGCGATTTCGGCGAGCAGTACTTC. Protein: CASSSGGDFGEQYF.

The V and J genes are TRBV28 and TRBJ1-4; 9 bases line up with TRBD1. The CDR3 spans 15 residues. Germline V lookup: CDR1 MDHEN, CDR2 SYDVKM. The V segment lost 8 bases and the J segment 5 bases; nucleotides outside the gene matches: 9. CDR3 bases: TGTGCCAGCTTGGATAATGGGACAGGGAATGAAAAACTGTTTTTT. It codes for CASLDNGTGNEKLFF.

This chain links TRBV15 with TRBJ1-1; no reliable D call. Trimming took 3 bases from V and 11 from J, leaving 10 bases between them. The CDR3 is 11 amino acids. Germline V gene sequence: CDR1 LNHNV, CDR2 YYDKDF (reference sequence). As DNA, the CDR3 is TGTGCCACCAGCAGGGGGTCATTCGCTTTCTTT. It yields the protein CATSRGSFAFF.

The chain recombines TRBV7-9 with TRBJ1-3, with D possibly being TRBD1 (5 bases). Germline V CDR1 and CDR2: SEHNR, FQNEAQ (reference sequence). The length of the CDR3 is 17 residues. Trimming pared 6 bases from V and 4 bases from J, leaving 22 bases between. CDR3 residues: CASRTLESGASGNTIYF. In DNA, the CDR3 is TGTGCCAGCAGGACGCTTGAATCCGGGGCCAGCGGAAACACCATATATTTT.

This chain links TRBV7-2 with TRBJ1-1, with D possibly TRBD1 on 6 matching bases. Germline CDR1 reads SGHTA; CDR2 reads FQGNSA. This CDR3 has 16 amino acids. V was cut by 5 bases and J by 9 bases, with 25 bases left in between. The CDR3 DNA is TGTGCCAGCAGCCAGGCCCGGGGGGCTCCCCCCATGAAAGCTTTCTTT. Amino acids: CASSQARGAPPMKAFF. The variable domain in full, completed from reference TRBV7-2 and TRBJ1-1, reads GAGVSQSPSNKVTEKGKDVELRCDPISGHTALYWYRQSLGQGLEFLIYFQGNSAPDKSGLPSDRFSAERTGGSVSTLTIQRTQQEDSAVYLCASSQARGAPPMKAFFGQGTRLTVV.

The rearrangement uses TRBV7-9 and TRBJ1-2; D uncertain. The germline V and J ends were trimmed by 6 bases and 3 bases, with 2 bases remaining between them. CDR1 and CDR2 from the germline V gene are SEHNR and FQNEAQ (reference sequence). The CDR3 is made up of 10 amino acids. For the CDR3, the DNA is TGTGCCAGCAGGGACTATGGCTACACCTTC. As protein: CASRDYGYTF. The full variable domain, with the rest looked up from reference TRBV7-9 and TRBJ1-2, is DTGVSQNPRHKITKRGQNVTFRCDPISEHNRLYWYRQTLGQGPEFLTYFQNEAQLEKSRLLSDRFSAERPKGSFSTLEIQRTEQGDSAMYLCASRDYGYTFGSGTRLTVV.

The chain joins TRBV12-3 or TRBV12-4 to TRBJ1-2, with unresolved D. The CDR3 extends over 13 amino acids. Trimming pared 4 bases from V and 3 bases from J, leaving 9 bases between. The chain's CDR3 is CASSSTVDYGYTF. The DNA of the CDR3 is TGTGCCAGCAGTTCCACAGTAGACTATGGCTACACCTTC.

The chain carries TRBV28 and TRBJ2-3, with TRBD1 matching over 8 bases. Germline CDR1 MDHEN, CDR2 SYDVKM. Unmatched junction bases numbered 7, after V lost 5 bases and J lost 3 bases. This CDR3 has 15 residues. CDR3 sequence: CASSPTGQETDTQYF. The DNA for the CDR3 is TGTGCCAGCAGTCCTACGGGACAGGAGACAGATACGCAGTATTTT. Variable domain in full (rest from reference TRBV28 and TRBJ2-3): DVKVTQSSRYLVKRTGEKVFLECVQDMDHENMFWYRQDPGLGLRLIYFSYDVKMKEKGDIPEGYSVSREKKERFSLILESASTNQTSMYLCASSPTGQETDTQYFGPGTRLTVL.

The chain joins TRBV18 to TRBJ1-4; D perhaps matches TRBD1 (5 bases). V gave up 4 bases and J gave up 4 bases, with 16 bases separating them. The CDR3 is 16 residues long. The V gene's germline CDR1 is KGHSH and CDR2 LQKENI. The DNA for the CDR3 is TGTGCCAGCTCACAAGGTGTCGGGACGGGTAATGAAAAACTGTTTTTT. Amino acids: CASSQGVGTGNEKLFF. The full variable domain, in which reference TRBV18 and TRBJ1-4 provide the parts outside the CDR3, is NAGVMQNPRHLVRRRGQEARLRCSPMKGHSHVYWYRQLPEEGLKFMVYLQKENIIDESGMPKERFSAEFPKEGPSILRIQQVVRGDSAAYFCASSQGVGTGNEKLFFGSGTQLSVL.

CDR3 DNA sequence: TGTGCCAGCAGCTTGGTGGGGAGGTTTAACGTCCTGACTTTC. Protein: CASSLVGRFNVLTF. The chain couples TRBV5-6 to TRBJ2-6; maybe TRBD2 (6 bases). The germline V gene encodes CDR1 SGHDT and CDR2 YYEEEE. The CDR3 length is 14 residues. With 0 bases removed from V and 10 bases from J, the gap between germline ends came to 11 bases.

Only one count was recorded for this clone. The J gene is TRBJ1-1, the V gene TRBV4-1, with 9 bases lining up with TRBD1. The germline V gene has CDR1 MGHRA and CDR2 YSYEKL. The V and J ends lost 1 base and 1 base, in that order; junction bases with no gene match: 10. The CDR3 has 18 residues. CDR3 protein: CASSQGRMGQGANTEAFF. CDR3 nucleotides: TGCGCCAGCAGCCAAGGTCGTATGGGACAGGGAGCGAACACTGAAGCTTTCTTT.

This chain links TRBV6-5 with TRBJ1-2; 9 bases are shared with TRBD1. This CDR3 spans 13 amino acids. Per the germline V gene, CDR1 is MNHEY and CDR2 is SVGAGI. V gave up 6 bases and J gave up 4 bases; unmatched junction bases: 3. CDR3 coding DNA: TGTGCCAGCAGCAAGGGACAGGGCTATGGCTACACCTTC. This sequence encodes CASSKGQGYGYTF.

The chain links TRBV7-9 to TRBJ1-1; no firm D call. The CDR3 loop spans 14 amino acids. Germline CDR1 is SEHNR and CDR2 is FQNEAQ (reference sequence). Trimming cost V 2 bases and J 1 base, with 8 bases left between them. The CDR3 DNA reads as TGTGCCAGCAGCTTATTGGTACAGAACACTGAAGCTTTCTTT. As protein: CASSLLVQNTEAFF.

The CDR3 region is CASSPKETQYF. As DNA, the CDR3 is TGTGCCAGCAGTCCCAAAGAGACCCAGTACTTC. V and J are TRBV28 and TRBJ2-5; D not resolved. The CDR3 length is 11 residues. V was cut by 5 bases and J by 3 bases, with 4 bases left in between. CDR1 is MDHEN, CDR2 SYDVKM, per germline.